Listed below are T cell receptor beta chains from one sample, sequenced in a study of blood T cell repertoires in COVID-19. The method was immunoSEQ multiplex PCR; TCRdb's version includes in-frame clones alone and lacks a portion of them. The sample consists of approximately 290,000 clones, approximately 85% of them appearing once. The material sequenced was peripheral blood. The receptors stem from a human donor with COVID-19, enrolled during active disease. The donor label of this sample is uncertain. Each CDR3 is given with its conserved first and last residue. Each record gives: V gene, clone size, D gene, CDR3 length, J gene, CDR3 protein, CDR3 DNA. A D gene is named only where the DNA matches it firmly. Some rows have no size entry. The others give once, few or many, or a class for an expanded clone.

TRBV7-8	.	.	16	TRBJ1-5	CASSLGSWGGYQPQHF	TGTGCCAGCAGCTTAGGTTCGTGGGGGGGCTATCAGCCCCAGCATTTT
TRBV19	.	TRBD1	17	TRBJ2-6	CASSISRGYSGANVLTF	TGTGCCAGTAGTATTTCCAGGGGGTACTCTGGGGCCAACGTCCTGACTTTC
TRBV11-3	.	TRBD2	15	TRBJ2-1	CASQKTSGRGGEQFF	TGTGCCAGCCAGAAAACTAGCGGGAGGGGTGGTGAGCAGTTCTTC
TRBV19	.	TRBD1	15	TRBJ1-2	CASSPDRDAVYGYTF	TGTGCCAGTAGTCCGGACAGGGACGCGGTCTATGGCTACACCTTC
TRBV3-1/TRBV3-2	.	.	13	TRBJ2-3	CASRLRHADTQYF	TGTGCCAGCAGGCTCAGGCACGCAGATACGCAGTATTTT
TRBV9	.	TRBD2	15	TRBJ2-5	CASSGTSGSQETQYF	TGTGCCAGCAGCGGGACTAGCGGGAGTCAAGAGACCCAGTACTTC
TRBV3-1/TRBV3-2	.	TRBD2	16	TRBJ2-7	CASSQDLAAGGSEQYF	TGTGCCAGCAGCCAAGACCTTGCAGCGGGAGGGTCCGAGCAGTACTTC
TRBV23-1	.	.	14	TRBJ1-1	CATPAGGANTEAFF	TGCGCCACCCCAGCCGGGGGGGCGAACACTGAAGCTTTCTTT
TRBV11-3	.	TRBD2	16	TRBJ2-1	CASSLGYSGTHNEQFF	TGTGCCAGCAGCTTAGGGTATAGCGGGACCCACAATGAGCAGTTCTTC
TRBV5-5	.	TRBD1	14	TRBJ2-5	CASSLEPRGETQYF	TGTGCCAGCAGCTTGGAGCCCAGGGGGGAGACCCAGTACTTC
TRBV19	few	.	13	TRBJ1-5	CASSMQVNQPQHF	TGTGCCAGTAGTATGCAGGTTAATCAGCCCCAGCATTTT
TRBV10-3	.	TRBD2	16	TRBJ2-5	CATTGTSGRGLETQYF	TGTGCCACCACCGGGACTAGCGGGAGGGGGCTAGAGACCCAGTACTTC
TRBV19	few	TRBD1	15	TRBJ1-4	CASSQRTGGDEKLFF	TGTGCCAGTAGTCAAAGGACAGGGGGGGACGAAAAACTGTTTTTT
TRBV24-1	.	TRBD2	16	TRBJ2-1	CATSDRLAGRSDEQFF	TGTGCCACCAGTGACCGACTAGCGGGAAGGAGCGATGAGCAGTTCTTC
TRBV5-1	.	.	16	TRBJ1-6	CASSPGQSSPDLPLHF	TGCGCCAGCAGCCCCGGACAGTCTTCACCTGATTTACCCCTCCACTTT
TRBV29-1	.	TRBD2	15	TRBJ2-1	CSVEEGLADYNEQFF	TGCAGCGTTGAAGAAGGACTAGCGGACTACAATGAGCAGTTCTTC
TRBV30	.	TRBD1	15	TRBJ2-7	CAWTLGTGGIDEQYF	TGTGCCTGGACATTAGGGACAGGGGGCATCGACGAGCAGTACTTC
TRBV14	.	.	14	TRBJ1-1	CASSHAGGGTEAFF	TGTGCCAGCAGCCATGCGGGAGGAGGGACTGAAGCTTTCTTT
TRBV15	.	.	15	TRBJ1-4	CATSSEDRPNEKLFF	TGTGCCACCAGCAGCGAGGACAGACCCAATGAAAAACTGTTTTTT
TRBV5-1	.	TRBD1	14	TRBJ2-7	CASSLAGGAYEQYF	TGCGCCAGCAGCTTGGCAGGGGGCGCCTACGAGCAGTACTTC
TRBV30	.	TRBD1	13	TRBJ1-1	CAWSPGGVTEAFF	TGTGCCTGGAGCCCAGGGGGAGTGACTGAAGCTTTCTTT
TRBV7-2	.	TRBD2	16	TRBJ2-5	CASSLAVSGSWETQYF	TGTGCCAGCAGCTTAGCGGTTAGCGGGAGTTGGGAGACCCAGTACTTC
TRBV28	.	.	13	TRBJ1-2	CASSLADSGGYTF	TGTGCCAGCAGTTTAGCGGACAGCGGTGGCTACACCTTC
TRBV19	once	TRBD1	10	TRBJ2-5	CASSGQGEYF	TGTGCCAGTAGCGGACAGGGCGAGTACTTC
TRBV18	few	.	19	TRBJ2-3	CASSPNPTREEFSTDTQYF	TGTGCCAGCTCACCAAACCCGACTAGGGAGGAATTCAGCACAGATACGCAGTATTTT
TRBV7-3	.	TRBD1	13	TRBJ2-7	CASSFGQGFEQYF	TGTGCCAGCAGCTTTGGACAGGGCTTCGAGCAGTACTTC
TRBV2	.	.	14	TRBJ1-1	CASSESVGLTEAFF	TGTGCCAGCAGTGAATCGGTGGGCCTCACTGAAGCTTTCTTT
TRBV11-3	.	.	15	TRBJ2-3	CASSLVGGSTDTQYF	TGTGCCAGCAGCTTAGTTGGCGGGAGCACAGATACGCAGTATTTT
TRBV5-1	once	TRBD2	15	TRBJ2-1	CASSAAGEPYNEQFF	TGCGCCAGCAGCGCCGCGGGAGAACCCTACAATGAGCAGTTCTTC
TRBV24-1	.	TRBD1	16	TRBJ2-7	CATSDGPDRGWGEQYF	TGTGCCACCAGTGATGGTCCCGACAGGGGATGGGGGGAGCAGTACTTC
TRBV5-1	.	TRBD2	15	TRBJ2-3	CASSLGLAGPNTQYF	TGCGCCAGCAGCTTGGGACTAGCGGGACCCAATACGCAGTATTTT
TRBV30	.	TRBD2	15	TRBJ2-3	CAWTKGLAGTDTQYF	TGTGCCTGGACCAAGGGACTAGCGGGGACAGATACGCAGTATTTT
TRBV7-9	few	.	16	TRBJ1-5	CASSLAHREGNQPQHF	TGTGCCAGCAGCTTAGCTCACAGGGAAGGCAATCAGCCCCAGCATTTT
TRBV28	once	.	14	TRBJ1-2	CASSVQGSNYGYTF	TGTGCCAGCAGTGTACAGGGAAGTAACTATGGCTACACCTTC
TRBV18	.	.	13	TRBJ1-5	CASCRGADQPQHF	TGTGCCAGCTGTAGAGGAGCCGATCAGCCCCAGCATTTT
TRBV6-5	many	TRBD1	15	TRBJ2-7	CASSPDRSEFYEQYF	TGTGCCAGCAGCCCGGACAGGAGCGAATTCTACGAGCAGTACTTC
TRBV7-2	.	.	14	TRBJ2-7	CASSLAAFSYEQYF	TGTGCCAGCAGCTTAGCCGCGTTCTCCTACGAGCAGTACTTC
TRBV5-4	.	TRBD1	16	TRBJ1-3	CASSPRDSPSGNTIYF	TGTGCCAGCAGCCCCCGGGACAGCCCCTCTGGAAACACCATATATTTT
TRBV19	.	.	16	TRBJ2-2	CASSYMGRGDTGELFF	TGTGCCAGTAGTTATATGGGCAGGGGAGATACCGGGGAGCTGTTTTTT
TRBV6-5	once	.	14	TRBJ1-2	CASIKEQSSYGYTF	TGTGCCAGCATAAAGGAACAGTCCTCCTATGGCTACACCTTC
TRBV19	.	.	14	TRBJ2-2	CASSWGVNTGELFF	TGTGCCAGTAGTTGGGGAGTCAACACCGGGGAGCTGTTTTTT
TRBV21-1	.	.	21	TRBJ2-4	CASSGRGAERERIVAKNIQYF	TGTGCCAGCTCTGGCAGGGGGGCTGAGCGGGAGAGAATAGTAGCCAAAAACATTCAGTACTTC
TRBV5-5	.	.	14	TRBJ1-6	CASSSGAANSPLHF	TGTGCCAGCAGCTCTGGGGCGGCAAATTCACCCCTCCACTTT
TRBV28	.	.	14	TRBJ2-3	CASSLQGSTDTQYF	TGTGCCAGCAGTTTACAGGGGTCGACAGATACGCAGTATTTT
TRBV19	.	.	17	TRBJ2-2	CASSIGAGRRTSRELFF	TGTGCCAGTAGTATAGGGGCAGGGCGTAGAACAAGCCGGGAGCTGTTTTTT
TRBV10-3	once	TRBD1	15	TRBJ2-1	CAINPGTGGWDEQFF	TGTGCCATCAATCCCGGGACAGGGGGATGGGATGAGCAGTTCTTC
TRBV10-3	few	.	15	TRBJ1-4	CATSDGARANEKLFF	TGTGCCACCAGCGACGGAGCCAGGGCTAATGAAAAACTGTTTTTT
TRBV5-4	.	TRBD2	17	TRBJ2-7	CASSSSGTSGRRYEQYF	TGTGCCAGCAGCTCATCCGGGACTAGCGGGAGGCGCTACGAGCAGTACTTC
TRBV9	.	TRBD2	17	TRBJ2-1	CASSVVGTSGGGNEQFF	TGTGCCAGCAGCGTAGTCGGGACTAGCGGGGGGGGAAATGAGCAGTTCTTC
TRBV27	.	TRBD1	15	TRBJ1-1	CASSLSIQGRTEAFF	TGTGCCAGCAGTTTATCGATACAGGGGAGAACTGAAGCTTTCTTT
TRBV5-6	.	.	15	TRBJ1-2	CASSPQGRANYGYTF	TGTGCCAGCAGCCCCCAGGGGAGAGCTAACTATGGCTACACCTTC
TRBV6-6	.	.	15	TRBJ1-2	CASSYPGGGRDGYTF	TGTGCCAGCAGTTACCCTGGGGGCGGACGGGATGGCTACACCTTC
TRBV6-1	.	TRBD2	19	TRBJ2-1	CASSEAHRLARGIYNEQFF	TGTGCCAGCAGTGAAGCCCACCGACTAGCACGGGGGATCTACAATGAGCAGTTCTTC